This T cell receptor beta chain appears in the sequencing data of a study of CD8 T cells in Susac syndrome. Random hexamers primed reverse transcription of about 0.5 to 1 ug RNA. Coverage of TCR beta CDR3 amplification by immunoSEQ multiplex PCR extended to 54 Vbeta and 13 Jbeta. TCRdb fed the immunoSEQ multiplex PCR reads into MiXCR, producing one record per CDR3 protein. Of about 110,000 distinct CDR3 sequences listed, roughly 94% were seen once; the top ten hold 0.4% to 0.5%. This CDR3 spans 15 amino acids. CDR1 is PRHDT and CDR2 is FYEKMQ in the germline V gene (reference sequence). V lost 3 bases and J lost 8, with 16 bases in between. CD8+ and CD4+ T cells from blood underwent TCR beta sequencing, which was carried out in a high-throughput format. As judged by recently defined diagnostic criteria, patients with Susac syndrome had definite or probable disease. TEMRA cells were enriched by FACS, while CD8+ and CD4+ T cells were obtained through a negative isolation that was performed magnetically.

The chain carries TRBV13 and TRBJ1-4; weak D call: TRBD1 (6 bases). The TCR was taken from a human donor with Susac syndrome. Material for sequencing was CD8+ T cells from PBMCs. CDR3 nucleotide sequence: TGTGCCAGCAGCTTCGCAGGGGAGGTGGGGGAAAAACTGTTTTTT. Translating gives CASSFAGEVGEKLFF.